Here is one T cell receptor beta chain with its context. The sample comes from a study of blood T cell repertoires in COVID-19. Study details: Samples representing acute and convalescent COVID-19 were sourced from the United States, Italy and Spain. T cells, B-cell-depleted T cells, or PBMCs supplied cDNA or gDNA.

As handled by the study authors: Scientists estimated how many nucleated cells there were by amplifying reference gene primers. TCRdb's copy holds only in-frame clones and misses some; the assay was immunoSEQ multiplex PCR. That table gives V, J and clone size, and the DNA gave D and trimming. The table records around 310,000 clones, around 91% of them present only once. This CDR3 is built from 16 residues. The sample was peripheral blood. The clonotype originates from a woman aged 55-70 years with acute or convalescent COVID-19. This chain connects TRBV21-1 to TRBJ2-7; TRBD1, as called in the table, went unchecked against the DNA. TRBV21-1 is classified as a pseudogene. The CDR3 DNA sequence: TGTGCCAGCAGCAATTCGACCGGGACAGCGACCTACGAGCAGTACTTC. Amino acid sequence: CASSNSTGTATYEQYF.